This T cell receptor beta chain emerged from a study of blood T cell repertoires in COVID-19. V was pared by 2 bases and J by 5 bases, with 15 bases between. The CDR3 is 15 residues long. The germline gives CDR1 SGHAT, CDR2 FQNNGV. The protocol was immunoSEQ multiplex PCR, while the TCRdb copy is restricted to in-frame clones and leaves out a portion. The sample has about 180,000 clones; roughly nine tenths are singletons. The table lists this clone with a few counts. The receptor was isolated from a man aged 65 to 79 with active or convalescent COVID-19. The rearrangement joins TRBV11-2 to TRBJ2-5, with D perhaps TRBD2 (5 bases). The specimen was peripheral blood. This chain's CDR3 is CASSLLQRTVETQYF. Written as DNA, the CDR3 is TGTGCCAGCAGCTTACTCCAACGGACTGTGGAGACCCAGTACTTC.